This T cell receptor (beta chain) was documented in a study of read filtering for tumor transcriptome and immune sequencing. Germline lookup yields CDR1 LGHNA and CDR2 YNFKEQ. This CDR3 has 13 amino acids. V trimming: 3 bases; J trimming: 10 bases; junction bases outside the gene matches: 5. Molecular barcoded adaptors covering alpha/delta and beta/gamma chains were used on roughly 400 ng RNA. MiXCR was run by TCRdb on the reads, yielding one entry per CDR3 protein. Of roughly 90,000 distinct CDR3 sequences in the sample, approximately 21% were seen once. This clonotype appeared many times. The sequenced sample was a population of CD138-negative cells sorted from bone marrow. The V gene is TRBV4-2, the J gene TRBJ2-1; 8 nucleotides line up with TRBD1. This clonotype originated in a donor aged 40 or older with multiple myeloma. The CDR3 sequence is CASSHGRDREQFF. As DNA, the CDR3 is TGTGCCAGCAGCCATGGCCGGGACAGGGAGCAGTTCTTC.